A single sample gave rise to the 17 T cell receptor beta chains below, sequenced in a study of T cells in Graves' hyperthyroidism and ophthalmopathy. Regions amplified from RNA transcripts were the TCR beta CDR3 regions. First-round RT-PCR of the TCR CDR3 relied on the HTBI primer set. MiXCR, applied by TCRdb to the multiplex PCR reads, yields one record per CDR3 protein. The sample holds approximately 700,000 distinct CDR3 sequences, 45% seen once. Sequenced material: peripheral blood or thyroid tissue (not recorded which). Every receptor here comes from an adult man with Graves' disease, either hyperthyroidism or ophthalmopathy (not recorded which).

This clonotype has at least ten counts. V and J are TRBV6-4 and TRBJ1-1; tentatively, D is TRBD1 (6 bases). V lost 6 bases, J lost 11 bases, and 16 bases lay in between. Per germline, CDR1 MRHNA and CDR2 SNTAGT. The CDR3 loop spans 12 amino acids. The chain's CDR3 is CASREQGGWAFF. The CDR3 region has the DNA TGTGCCAGCAGGGAACAGGGCGGTTGGGCTTTCTTT.

This clonotype was counted many times. The rearrangement links TRBV19 to TRBJ1-1; D gene ambiguous. In germline, CDR1 is LNHDA, CDR2 SQIVND (reference sequence). This CDR3 spans 13 amino acids. V lost 3 bases to trimming and J lost 0 bases, with 5 bases between them. CDR3 in amino acids: CASSITLNTEAFF. The DNA for the CDR3 is TGTGCCAGTAGTATTACCTTGAACACTGAAGCTTTCTTT.

For this clonotype: Just one base apart from a much larger clone, this may be a read error. The chain combines TRBV11-1 with TRBJ2-5; the match to TRBD2 covers 8 bases. In germline, CDR1 is SGHAT, CDR2 FQDESV (reference sequence). After removal of 2 bases from V and 7 bases from J, the junction contained 9 bases not matched to a gene. This CDR3 has 15 residues. The CDR3 DNA reads TGTGCCAGCAGCTTACGCTCGGGGGGGGCAGCGACCCAGTACTTC. As protein: CASSLRSGGAATQYF.

Note on this clonotype: At one end, the junction sequence differs from germline, possibly due to a read error. The rearrangement links TRBV7-9 to TRBJ1-6; no clear D gene. CDR1 and CDR2 from the germline V gene are SEHNR and FQNEAQ (reference sequence). CDR3 length: 14 amino acids. DNA for the CDR3: TGTGCCAGCAGTTTAGCCCCACGTGTTTTACCCCTCCACTTT. Residues: CASSLAPRVLPLHF.

This clonotype appeared once. This rearrangement joins TRBV14 to TRBJ1-2; D not resolved. The germline V gene encodes CDR1 SGHDN and CDR2 FVKESK. The length of the CDR3 is 12 residues. V was clipped by 1 base and J by 12 bases, with 12 bases between them. The CDR3 DNA sequence: TGTGCCAGCAGCCAAGTTGACCCGTGGCACACCTTC. It is translated as CASSQVDPWHTF. The full variable domain, with the rest looked up from reference TRBV14 and TRBJ1-2, is EAGVTQFPSHSVIEKGQTVTLRCDPISGHDNLYWYRRVMGKEIKFLLHFVKESKQDESGMPNNRFLAERTGGTYSTLKVQPAELEDSGVYFCASSQVDPWHTFGSGTRLTVV.

This clonotype was seen a handful of times. The chain links TRBV7-9 to TRBJ2-5; the D gene is possibly TRBD2 (6 bases). This CDR3 has 14 residues. Trimming stripped 5 bases from V and 7 bases from J, with 17 bases between. Germline CDR1 reads SEHNR; CDR2 reads FQNEAQ (reference sequence). The CDR3 sequence: CASSHPGEPWTQYF. The DNA for the CDR3 is TGTGCCAGCAGCCACCCGGGGGAGCCATGGACCCAGTACTTC.

CDR3 DNA: TGCGCCAGCAGCTTGTCCGGACAGCTCCAAGAGACCCAGTACTTC. It specifies CASSLSGQLQETQYF. The rearrangement links TRBV5-1 to TRBJ2-5; D is possibly TRBD1 (6 bases). Germline V gene lookup returns CDR1 SGHRS and CDR2 YFSETQ. V lost 1 base, J lost 1 base, and 11 bases lay in between. The CDR3 has 15 amino acids.

This clonotype was picked up a small number of times. A much larger clone sits a single nucleotide away, making a read error possible. The gene calls are TRBV12-3 or TRBV12-4 and TRBJ2-5, with 8 bases matching TRBD2. The CDR3 covers 14 residues. V shed 5 bases and J 2 bases; nucleotides not matched to a gene: 4. The CDR3 loop is CASSGTSRQETQYF. CDR3 DNA sequence: TGTGCCAGCAGTGGGACTAGTCGTCAAGAGACCCAGTACTTC.

The chain couples TRBV10-3 to TRBJ1-1, with 9 bases lining up with TRBD1. Germline trimming cut 5 bases from V and 11 bases from J; bases unmatched to any gene: 6. Germline V gene sequence: CDR1 ENHRY, CDR2 SYGVKD. The CDR3 consists of 12 residues. CDR3 protein: CAISFGTGNAFF. The CDR3 DNA reads TGTGCCATCAGTTTTGGGACAGGGAACGCTTTCTTT.

The chain employs TRBV24-1 and TRBJ1-5; D uncertain. V was trimmed by 3 bases and J by 1 base, leaving 6 bases between them. The CDR3 covers 14 residues. From germline, CDR1 is KGHDR and CDR2 SFDVKD. CDR3 sequence (DNA): TGTGCCACCAGTGATATGGACAGCAATCAGCCCCAGCATTTT. Translated, it gives CATSDMDSNQPQHF.

V is TRBV2 and J is TRBJ2-7, with 9 bases lining up with TRBD2. Trimming at V came to 1 base and at J to 2 bases, leaving 3 bases not matched to a gene. The CDR3 is 15 amino acids. Per germline, CDR1 SNHLY and CDR2 FYNNEI. CDR3 nucleotide sequence: TGTGCCAGCAGTGAAGGGGCGGGAGGGCCCTACGAGCAGTACTTC. Translated: CASSEGAGGPYEQYF. Drawing the rest from reference TRBV2 and TRBJ2-7, the complete variable domain is EPEVTQTPSHQVTQMGQEVILRCVPISNHLYFYWYRQILGQKVEFLVSFYNNEISEKSEIFDDQFSVERPDGSNFTLKIRSTKLEDSAMYFCASSEGAGGPYEQYFGPGTRLTVT.

The rearrangement uses TRBV20-1 and TRBJ1-1; no clear D. The CDR3 totals 13 residues. V dropped 6 bases and J dropped 0 bases, with 11 bases sitting between them. Germline assignment: CDR1 DFQATT and CDR2 SNEGSKA (reference sequence). CDR3 region: CSAASGVNTEAFF. The CDR3, as DNA: TGCAGTGCCGCCTCGGGTGTGAACACTGAAGCTTTCTTT.

This chain links TRBV7-6 with TRBJ2-7; TRBD2 agrees at 11 bases. The CDR3 has 18 amino acids. The germline gives CDR1 SGHVS, CDR2 FNYEAQ. V was pared by 5 bases and J by 4 bases, with 16 bases of the junction left unmatched. For the CDR3, the DNA is TGTGCCAGCAGCCAATTAGCGGGAGGGACCCCGATGCTTTACGAGCAGTACTTC. Translated: CASSQLAGGTPMLYEQYF.

The sample holds a few counts of this clonotype. A junction boundary mismatches the germline segment, possibly from a read error. J is TRBJ1-2 and V is TRBV5-1; the D gene is possibly TRBD1 (6 bases). Germline values: CDR1 SGHRS, CDR2 YFSETQ. This CDR3 region has 15 residues. In DNA form, the CDR3 reads TGTGCCAGCAGCACCCAGGGGAGGGCAAACTATGGCTACACCTTC. As protein: CASSTQGRANYGYTF.

This clonotype has a handful of counts. This chain connects TRBV5-6 to TRBJ1-1, with D hard to call. This CDR3 has 12 amino acids. Trimming removed 0 bases from V and 6 bases from J, with 6 bases in between. Germline V gene data show CDR1 as SGHDT and CDR2 as YYEEEE. CDR3 sequence reads: CASSLGLAEAFF. The CDR3 nucleotides are TGTGCCAGCAGCTTGGGTCTTGCTGAAGCTTTCTTT.

This clonotype was detected only once. This sequence joins TRBV15 and TRBJ1-2; 10 bases fit TRBD1. V lost 0 bases to trimming and J lost 4 bases; unmatched junction nucleotides: 5. This CDR3 is 16 amino acids long. Germline V gene lookup returns CDR1 LNHNV and CDR2 YYDKDF (reference sequence). CDR3 sequence (DNA): TGTGCCACCAGCAGAGATGGGACAGGGGAAGGCTATGGCTACACCTTC. It codes for CATSRDGTGEGYGYTF.

The V and J genes are TRBV5-1 and TRBJ1-4, with a weak D call TRBD1 (6 bases). In germline, CDR1 is SGHRS, CDR2 YFSETQ. Trimming shortened V by 4 bases and J by 5 bases, and 12 bases separated the two germline ends. This CDR3 region has 14 residues. CDR3: CASSMRGNNEKLFF. The DNA of the CDR3 is TGCGCCAGCAGCATGAGGGGGAACAATGAAAAACTGTTTTTT.